Listed here are 10 T cell receptor beta chains from one sample, sequenced in a study of regulatory T cells in long-lasting Graves disease (dated by TCRdb to the early 2020s). The time point label, as the study defines it: newly diagnosed GD, antithyroid drugs for less than 3 months. For both TCR sequencing and RNA sequencing, RNA was extracted from PBMCs in TRIzol. The library came from multiplex PCR. The instrument given in TCRdb is Illumina HiSeq 4000. TCR beta libraries were built with iRepertoire HTBI primers and Arm-PCR amplification of CDR3 regions. TCRdb handled the public reads itself, with Q25 trimming in fastp and clone calling in MiXCR, and kept productive beta chains. Rows are combined by CDR3 protein, so each entry shows the most common genes and DNA. A total of hundreds of thousands of distinct CDR3 sequences appear in this sample, about 15% of them only once. 18% of the sample belongs to the ten largest clones.

These same records also appear under a second study, on T cells in Graves' hyperthyroidism and ophthalmopathy.

The sample consisted of peripheral blood mononuclear cells (PBMCs), taken at new diagnosis, from a patient treated with antithyroid drugs. Receptors originate from a woman between 25 and 40 years old with Graves disease. Donor details come from another sample of the same person, matched by shared clones.

The chain couples TRBV20-1 to TRBJ1-5; no clear D gene. This CDR3 spans 12 amino acids. From germline, CDR1 is DFQATT and CDR2 SNEGSKA (reference sequence). V shed 3 bases and J shed 3 bases, with 6 bases lying between them. The CDR3 sequence: CSASDNNQPQHF. Written as DNA, the CDR3 is TGCAGTGCTAGCGACAACAATCAGCCCCAGCATTTT.

Ten or more counts support this clonotype. The genes are TRBV7-9 and TRBJ1-2, with 7 bases identical to TRBD1. Germline assignment: CDR1 SEHNR and CDR2 FQNEAQ (reference sequence). CDR3 length: 16 amino acids. Trimming removed 1 base from V and 4 bases from J; junction bases left unmatched: 9. This chain's CDR3 is CASSLGSLQGIYGYTF. The CDR3 nucleotides read TGTGCCAGCAGCTTAGGGTCCCTACAGGGGATCTATGGCTACACCTTC.

The chain employs TRBV28 and TRBJ2-1; D possibly corresponds to TRBD1 (5 bases). This CDR3 is 16 amino acids long. The V gene lost 4 bases and the J gene lost 5 bases, with 18 bases spanning the gap. Germline values: CDR1 MDHEN, CDR2 SYDVKM. CDR3 DNA: TGTGCCAGCAGTTATCAAGTGGGCAGGGAACACAATGAGCAGTTCTTC. Translated: CASSYQVGREHNEQFF.

This clonotype was observed at least ten times. The V gene is TRBV6-1, the J gene TRBJ1-4; maybe TRBD1 (5 bases). The germline V gene has CDR1 MNHNS and CDR2 SASEGT. Trimming took off 5 bases at V and 11 bases at J, with 21 bases between the two ends. This CDR3 has 15 residues. The chain's CDR3 is CASSRGSGAAVKLFF. CDR3 bases: TGTGCCAGCAGTCGAGGTAGCGGGGCGGCCGTCAAACTGTTTTTT.

This clonotype was recorded many times. The chain links TRBV7-2 to TRBJ1-3; a possible D gene is TRBD1 (5 bases). Germline V lookup: CDR1 SGHTA, CDR2 FQGNSA. Between the trimmed V and J ends, which lost 8 bases and 7 bases, there was a span of 12 bases. The CDR3 loop spans 12 amino acids. The CDR3 sequence is CASGTGPNTIYF. The CDR3 DNA is TGTGCCAGCGGCACAGGACCCAACACCATATATTTT.

The CDR3 coding sequence is TGTGCCAGTAACGGTCCGATGGATCAGCCCCAGCATTTT. This gives the protein CASNGPMDQPQHF. The chain joins TRBV19 to TRBJ1-5; D remains ambiguous. V lost 7 bases to trimming and J lost 5 bases, with 12 bases between them. CDR3 length: 13 amino acids. The germline gives CDR1 LNHDA, CDR2 SQIVND (reference sequence).

This chain joins TRBV5-1 and TRBJ1-2; D unresolved. V was clipped by 4 bases and J by 8 bases, with 15 bases between them. Germline V gene lookup returns CDR1 SGHRS and CDR2 YFSETQ. CDR3 length: 13 residues. The CDR3 coding sequence is TGCGCCAGCAGCCCCGAGTCTACCGGAGGCTACACCTTC. Translating gives CASSPESTGGYTF.

This clonotype was observed a handful of times. The junction does not match germline at one end; this may be a read error. The rearrangement joins TRBV7-7 to TRBJ2-5; D may be TRBD1 (6 bases). The CDR3 loop spans 16 amino acids. Germline loops: CDR1 SSHAT, CDR2 FNYEAQ (reference sequence). The CDR3 region has the DNA TGTGCTAGCAGCTTAGTTCCGGGACAAGCCCAAGAGACCCAGTACTTC. Translating gives CASSLVPGQAQETQYF. The whole variable domain, filled in from reference TRBV7-7 and TRBJ2-5, reads GAGVSQSPRYKVTKRGQDVTLRCDPISSHATLYWYQQALGQGPEFLTYFNYEAQPDKSGLPSDRFSAERPEGSISTLTIQRTEQRDSAMYRCASSLVPGQAQETQYFGPGTRLLVL.

This clonotype was counted ten times or more. The chain links TRBV7-8 to TRBJ1-5; D is ambiguous. There are 12 residues in the CDR3. The germline gives CDR1 SGHVS, CDR2 FQNEAQ. Trimming removed 6 bases from V and 4 bases from J, with 7 bases in between. CDR3 residues: CASSRDNQPQHF. Here the CDR3 DNA reads TGTGCCAGCAGTCGGGATAATCAGCCCCAGCATTTT.

With regard to this clonotype: This could be a read error, since a much larger clone is one nucleotide away. Since no conserved phenylalanine or tryptophan closes the CDR3, a read error is the likely cause. The chain has TRBV6-2 or TRBV6-3 and TRBJ2-1; 7 positions match TRBD2. The germline gives CDR1 MNHEY, CDR2 SVGEGT. The V gene end was trimmed by 3 bases and the J gene end by 0 bases; junction bases not matched to a gene: 11. The CDR3 has 18 amino acids. The CDR3 DNA sequence: TGTGCCAGCAGTTATAAGGGTAGGGTAGCGGGCTCCTACAATGAGCAGTTCTCC. It translates to CASSYKGRVAGSYNEQFS.